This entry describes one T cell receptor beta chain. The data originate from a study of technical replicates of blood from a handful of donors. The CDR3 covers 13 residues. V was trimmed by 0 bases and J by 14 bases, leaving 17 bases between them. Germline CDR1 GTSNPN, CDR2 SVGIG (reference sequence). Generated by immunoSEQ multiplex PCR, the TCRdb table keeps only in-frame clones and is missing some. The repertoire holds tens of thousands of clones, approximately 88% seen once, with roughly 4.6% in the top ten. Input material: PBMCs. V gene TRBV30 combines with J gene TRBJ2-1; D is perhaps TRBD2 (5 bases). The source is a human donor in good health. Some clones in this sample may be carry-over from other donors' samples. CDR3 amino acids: CAWSVQLGDREFF. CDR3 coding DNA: TGTGCCTGGAGTGTACAACTAGGTGACCGGGAGTTCTTC.